This T cell receptor beta chain was documented in a study of control samples from healthy donors and cancer patients. Trimming removed 4 bases at V and 7 bases at J, with 10 bases between. From germline, CDR1 is KGHDR and CDR2 SFDVKD. This CDR3 comprises 13 residues. The protocol was immunoSEQ multiplex PCR, while the TCRdb copy is restricted to in-frame clones and leaves out a portion. Of 76,000 or so clones in the sample, under 90% are singletons; the top ten hold 9.5%. This sequence was found in a woman between 45 and 65 years old with colorectal cancer. V is TRBV24-1 and J is TRBJ1-5; no clear D gene. Sequencing used PBMCs. The CDR3 region is CATSESLGQPQHF. The CDR3 region has the DNA TGTGCCACCAGTGAAAGTCTAGGGCAGCCCCAGCATTTT.